What follows is one T cell receptor (beta chain) and its context. The sample is drawn from a study of blood T cell repertoires in COVID-19. About the study: Samples of COVID-19 (acute and convalescent) were obtained from the United States, Italy and Spain.

This CDR3 is built from 16 residues. V shed 4 bases and J shed 4 bases, with 18 bases lying between them. Germline V gene sequence: CDR1 SGDLS, CDR2 YYNGEE. Authors' methods: Amplified reference gene primers provided the basis for estimating nucleated cell counts. TCRdb's table, derived via immunoSEQ multiplex PCR, lists solely in-frame clones and lacks some. For V, J and clone size, that table is used; D and trimming come from the DNA. The sample includes a few hundred thousand clones, 86% of them seen just once. Seattle-derived patients entered the study during active infection and were followed longitudinally.

The gene calls are TRBV9 and TRBJ2-4; tentatively, D is TRBD1 (6 bases). The sequence was collected from a woman aged 55 to 70 with COVID-19, enrolled during active disease. The sample comprised peripheral blood. The DNA for the CDR3 is TGTGCCAGCAGCAATTCTTTCAGGGGATCAAAAAACATTCAGTACTTC. This gives the protein CASSNSFRGSKNIQYF.